The rows below give T cell receptor beta chains drawn from one sample of a study of OX40 agonist ivuxolimab in advanced cancers. TCRdb's copy holds only in-frame clones and misses some; the assay was immunoSEQ multiplex PCR. Of 60,000 to 80,000 clones listed, roughly 89% were seen once; the top ten hold over 10%. This specimen consisted of CD4+ or CD8+ T cells sorted from blood, obtained in a trial of the OX40 agonist ivuxolimab. Receptors were obtained from an adult with an advanced solid tumor such as melanoma, head and neck, liver or kidney cancer. Both conserved end residues are part of each CDR3. A D gene is named only where the DNA matches it firmly. Size values are once, few and many counts, or a class for expanded clones, and some rows have none.

CASSAEGTHHGDTQYF TGTGCCAGCAGCGCCGAAGGGACTCACCACGGGGATACGCAGTATTTT TRBV7-6 NA TRBJ2-3 NA
CASRPRGLDTQYF TGTGCCAGCAGACCGCGGGGGTTAGATACGCAGTATTTT TRBV7-8 NA TRBJ2-3 TRBD2
CASSITGAVTNEQFF TGTGCCAGCAGCATAACAGGGGCCGTAACCAATGAGCAGTTCTTC TRBV14 NA TRBJ2-1 TRBD1
CASSKQGSSYEQYF TGTGCCAGTAGTAAGCAGGGCAGCTCCTACGAGCAGTACTTC TRBV19 NA TRBJ2-7 NA
CVNLHAGSNYGYTF TGTGTCAACCTTCACGCCGGGTCTAACTATGGCTACACCTTC TRBV30 NA TRBJ1-2 NA
CSVVGATISEQYF TGCAGCGTTGTAGGGGCGACGATATCCGAGCAGTACTTC TRBV29-1 NA TRBJ2-7 NA
CASSELAGRTDTQYF TGTGCCAGCAGCGAACTAGCGGGTCGAACAGATACGCAGTATTTT TRBV5-4 NA TRBJ2-3 TRBD2
CASSPLGGAETQYF TGTGCCAGCTCACCCCTAGGCGGGGCCGAGACCCAGTACTTC TRBV18 once TRBJ2-5 NA
CASHRDGTEAFF TGCGCCAGCCACAGGGACGGGACTGAAGCTTTCTTT TRBV5-1 NA TRBJ1-1 NA
CASSPAGGRMPQHF TGTGCCAGCAGTCCCGCAGGGGGTCGTATGCCCCAGCATTTT TRBV2 NA TRBJ1-5 TRBD1
CASSLGTSYNEQFF TGTGCCAGCAGCTTGGGGACATCATACAATGAGCAGTTCTTC TRBV5-5 NA TRBJ2-1 NA
CASSLAGQGSYEQYF TGCGCCAGCAGCTTGGCCGGGCAGGGATCCTACGAGCAGTACTTC TRBV5-1 NA TRBJ2-7 NA
CASSDPPPQSYIGNEQFF TGTGCCAGCAGTGATCCCCCGCCGCAGAGTTATATCGGCAATGAGCAGTTCTTC TRBV2 NA TRBJ2-1 NA
CASAQLAGRLNEQFF TGTGCTAGTGCCCAACTAGCGGGAAGGCTCAATGAGCAGTTCTTC TRBV12-5 NA TRBJ2-1 TRBD2
CARDSDTQYF TGTGCCAGAGATTCAGATACGCAGTATTTT TRBV28 once TRBJ2-3 NA
CASSLAQLAGAGEQYF TGCGCCAGCAGCTTGGCCCAGCTAGCGGGGGCGGGAGAGCAGTACTTC TRBV5-1 NA TRBJ2-5 TRBD2
CASSQDPSSYNEQFF TGTGCCAGCAGCCAAGATCCAAGCTCCTACAATGAGCAGTTCTTC TRBV4-2 once TRBJ2-1 NA
CASSGGLADSTDTQYF TGTGCCAGTAGTGGGGGACTAGCGGATTCCACAGATACGCAGTATTTT TRBV19 NA TRBJ2-3 TRBD2
CASSLAHNSEQYF TGCGCCAGCAGCTTGGCCCATAATAGCGAGCAGTACTTC TRBV5-1 few TRBJ2-7 NA
CATRGGGVSTDTQYF TGCGCCACTCGGGGCGGCGGGGTTAGCACAGATACGCAGTATTTT TRBV10-1 NA TRBJ2-3 NA
CASSPGVQGVRETQYF TGTGCCAGCAGCCCGGGAGTGCAGGGGGTCCGGGAGACCCAGTACTTC TRBV5-8 once TRBJ2-5 NA
CASSPGHLRGEKLFF TGTGCCAGCAGCCCTGGACACCTAAGGGGTGAAAAACTGTTTTTT TRBV5-5 NA TRBJ1-4 NA
CASRRTYNEQFF TGCGCCAGCAGGAGGACCTACAATGAGCAGTTCTTC TRBV5-1 NA TRBJ2-1 NA
CASSFGGSHNEQFF TGTGCCAGCAGTTTTGGGGGGTCCCACAATGAGCAGTTCTTC TRBV28 NA TRBJ2-1 NA
CASSLVGGYGYTF TGTGCCAGCAGTTTGGTGGGGGGCTATGGCTACACCTTC TRBV6-6 NA TRBJ1-2 NA
CASSLSPGLGGGSNEQFF TGTGCCAGCAGCTTAAGCCCGGGACTAGGGGGGGGTTCGAATGAGCAGTTCTTC TRBV11-2 NA TRBJ2-1 TRBD2
CANPALPRHEQYF TGTGCCAACCCAGCACTACCCCGCCACGAGCAGTACTTC TRBV27 NA TRBJ2-7 NA
CASSALTTSTDTQYF TGTGCCAGCAGTGCACTCACGACTAGCACAGATACGCAGTATTTT TRBV27 NA TRBJ2-3 NA
CASSLTGRNYGYTF TGTGCCAGCAGTTTGACAGGGCGAAACTATGGCTACACCTTC TRBV6-6 NA TRBJ1-2 TRBD1
CASSLTGRERETQYF TGTGCCAGCAGCCTGACAGGGAGGGAACGAGAGACCCAGTACTTC TRBV27 NA TRBJ2-5 NA
CASSLPSLSYTQYF TGTGCCAGCAGTTTACCCAGTCTCTCGTATACGCAGTATTTT TRBV28 NA TRBJ2-3 NA
CASSYHRPEASYEQYF TGTGCCAGCAGTTATCATAGGCCAGAGGCCTCCTACGAGCAGTACTTC TRBV6-9 NA TRBJ2-7 NA
CAISLGVLFTDTQYF TGTGCCATCAGCCTGGGAGTTCTCTTCACAGATACGCAGTATTTT TRBV10-3 NA TRBJ2-3 NA
CSVEGTARETQYF TGCAGCGTTGAGGGGACTGCCAGGGAGACCCAGTACTTC TRBV29-1 NA TRBJ2-5 NA
CASSLEARHEQFF TGCGCCAGCAGCTTGGAGGCTCGACATGAGCAGTTCTTC TRBV5-1 NA TRBJ2-1 NA
CASSLGQGASAGTQETQYF TGCGCCAGCAGCTTGGGACAGGGGGCGTCTGCGGGCACCCAAGAGACCCAGTACTTC TRBV5-1 NA TRBJ2-5 TRBD1
CASSFGQIVTNEKLFF TGTGCCAGCAGCTTTGGACAAATTGTGACTAATGAAAAACTGTTTTTT TRBV7-9 NA TRBJ1-4 NA
CASSPSTNTGELFF TGCGCCAGCAGCCCATCAACGAACACCGGGGAGCTGTTTTTT TRBV5-1 NA TRBJ2-2 NA
CASADHNEKLFF TGTGCCAGCGCAGACCACAATGAAAAACTGTTTTTT TRBV6-6 few TRBJ1-4 NA
CASTRDRVGNIQYF TGTGCCAGCACCCGTGACAGGGTCGGAAACATTCAGTACTTC TRBV11-2 NA TRBJ2-4 TRBD1
CASSLLGTYERYF TGTGCCAGCAGCTTGCTCGGGACGTACGAGCGGTACTTC TRBV11-2 NA TRBJ2-7 NA